This T cell receptor beta chain is from a study of shared clonotypes between healthy human individuals. A remark on this clone: Its antigen is unidentified.

Study observations and caveats: Few donors restricted represented genetic and exposure-history diversity.

This CDR3 has 12 amino acids. The V and J ends lost 5 bases and 9 bases, in that order; junction bases with no gene match: 6. The germline CDR1 and CDR2 sequences are SGHTA and FQGNSA. Method: immunoSEQ multiplex PCR; TCRdb's copy keeps in-frame clones and lacks some. The sample lists about 680,000 clones, about three quarters seen once, with 1.5% to 2% in the top ten. This TCR came from a woman aged 30 to 39 in good health. The V and J genes are TRBV7-2 and TRBJ1-2, with 7 bases that match TRBD1. Material for sequencing was memory CD4+ T cells sorted from blood. Noted subset: CD45RA-negative fraction. The CDR3, as DNA: TGTGCCAGCAGCCCGGGACAGCTCCGCTACACCTTC. It yields the protein CASSPGQLRYTF.